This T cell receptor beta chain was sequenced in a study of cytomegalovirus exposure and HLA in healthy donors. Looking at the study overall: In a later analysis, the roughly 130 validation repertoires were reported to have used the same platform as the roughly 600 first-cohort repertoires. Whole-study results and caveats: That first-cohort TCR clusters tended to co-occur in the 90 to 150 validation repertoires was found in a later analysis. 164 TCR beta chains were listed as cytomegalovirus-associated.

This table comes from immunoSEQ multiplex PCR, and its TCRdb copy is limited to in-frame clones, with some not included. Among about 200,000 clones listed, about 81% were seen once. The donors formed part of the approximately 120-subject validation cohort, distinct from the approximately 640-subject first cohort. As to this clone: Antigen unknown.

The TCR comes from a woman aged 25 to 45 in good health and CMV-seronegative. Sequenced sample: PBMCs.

CDR3 loop: CAWSVSGLGNQPQHF. CDR3 in DNA: TGTGCCTGGAGTGTTTCGGGTCTGGGCAATCAGCCCCAGCATTTT. V gene TRBV30 combines with J gene TRBJ1-5; D is undetermined. In germline, CDR1 is GTSNPN, CDR2 SVGIG (reference sequence). This CDR3 has 15 amino acids. The V end was cut by 0 bases, the J end by 2 bases, with 11 bases between.